These 8 T cell receptor beta chains share one sample of origin, sequenced in a study of T cell responses to AZD1222 COVID-19 vaccine. Profiled with immunoSEQ multiplex PCR; TCRdb holds only in-frame clones, not every one. This sample has around 190,000 clones, with 90% to 95% found just once. The sample consisted of peripheral blood, taken 28 days after the second AZD1222 dose. The receptors derive from an adult who received the AZD1222 COVID-19 vaccine.

In this sample, this clone turned up once. V is TRBV9 and J is TRBJ1-1; D is unclear. CDR1 and CDR2 from the germline V gene are SGDLS and YYNGEE. The CDR3 sequence is 14 residues long. With 0 bases removed from V and 5 bases from J, the gap between germline ends came to 11 bases. The CDR3, as DNA: TGTGCCAGCAGCGTAGGACCCGGGGAGACTGAAGCTTTCTTT. Its translation is CASSVGPGETEAFF.

This clone was seen only once. This rearrangement joins TRBV6-5 to TRBJ1-2; no definite D call. Germline-derived CDR1 and CDR2 are MNHEY and SVGAGI. CDR3 length: 11 amino acids. Trimming removed 8 bases from V and 2 bases from J, with 6 bases in between. The CDR3 nucleotides read TGTGCCAGCGGCGAAAACTATGGCTACACCTTC. It codes for CASGENYGYTF.

This clone was observed a single time. The chain has TRBV12-3 or TRBV12-4 and TRBJ1-4; no clear D gene. The CDR3 totals 11 residues. The V and J ends lost 7 bases and 11 bases respectively, with 11 bases between them. CDR3 sequence: CASTQAGKLFF. As DNA, the CDR3 is TGTGCCAGCACCCAGGCTGGGAAACTGTTTTTT.

The rearrangement uses TRBV19 and TRBJ1-1; D remains unclear. The CDR3 extends over 12 amino acids. Germline V CDR1 and CDR2: LNHDA, SQIVND (reference sequence). Trimming pared 3 bases from V and 3 bases from J, leaving 5 bases between. In nucleotides, the CDR3 is TGTGCCAGTAGTATCGGCTACACTGAAGCTTTCTTT. Translation gives CASSIGYTEAFF.

This clone showed up just a few times. This sequence joins TRBV5-1 and TRBJ1-1; the D gene is possibly TRBD1 (6 bases). This CDR3 spans 14 amino acids. With 4 bases removed from V and 2 bases from J, the gap between germline ends came to 12 bases. Germline CDR1 and CDR2: SGHRS and YFSETQ. CDR3 coding DNA: TGCGCCAGCAGCCCACAGGGTGCTAACACTGAAGCTTTCTTT. This gives the protein CASSPQGANTEAFF.

The chain employs TRBV15 and TRBJ1-1, with TRBD1 identical over 7 bases. The CDR3 loop spans 12 amino acids. The junction had 6 bases not matched to a gene; V was cut back by 5 bases and J by 9 bases. Looked up from germline, CDR1 is LNHNV and CDR2 is YYDKDF (reference sequence). This CDR3 reads CATSFDRVKAFF. The CDR3 region has the DNA TGTGCCACCAGCTTCGACAGGGTGAAAGCTTTCTTT. The full variable domain, in which reference TRBV15 and TRBJ1-1 provide the parts outside the CDR3, is DAMVIQNPRYQVTQFGKPVTLSCSQTLNHNVMYWYQQKSSQAPKLLFHYYDKDFNNEADTPDNFQSRRPNTSFCFLDIRSPGLGDTAMYLCATSFDRVKAFFGQGTRLTVV.

The chain has TRBV7-9 and TRBJ1-3; D gene ambiguous. The CDR3 is 18 residues long. Trimming took off 3 bases at V and 0 bases at J, with 18 bases between the two ends. Germline V gives CDR1 SEHNR, CDR2 FQNEAQ (reference sequence). The chain's CDR3 is CASSFPRVQEHSGNTIYF. Written as DNA, the CDR3 is TGTGCCAGCAGCTTTCCAAGAGTTCAGGAGCACTCTGGAAACACCATATATTTT.

The gene calls are TRBV11-3 and TRBJ2-6; 7 positions match TRBD1. From germline, CDR1 is SGHNT and CDR2 YENEEA. This CDR3 contains 19 residues. Trimming removed 0 bases from V and 0 bases from J; junction bases left unmatched: 8. CDR3 amino acids: CASSLDRGTALSGANVLTF. CDR3 DNA sequence: TGTGCCAGCAGCTTAGATCGAGGGACAGCCCTCTCTGGGGCCAACGTCCTGACTTTC.